Given below is one T cell receptor (beta chain) in context. The data derive from a study of blood T cell repertoires in COVID-19. About the research overall: Sites across the United States, Italy and Spain contributed samples from acute and convalescent COVID-19.

Individuals drawn from around 24 US areas were about 18 to 100 years old. In assigning cohorts, the study relied on participant-reported clinical history. Recovery meant two consecutive negative NP/OP PCR tests, professional clearance, or resolved symptoms. TCRdb's copy holds only in-frame clones and misses some; the assay was immunoSEQ multiplex PCR. The top ten hold about 1.1% of the sample, which has about 430,000 clones, 80% to 90% seen once. The CDR3 loop spans 17 amino acids. The V and J ends lost 2 bases and 7 bases, in that order; junction bases with no gene match: 13. Germline assignment: CDR1 SGHVS and CDR2 FNYEAQ.

The TCR comes from a man between 25 and 39 years old who had recovered from COVID-19. This chain joins TRBV7-6 and TRBJ1-4; 7 bases map to TRBD1. Sequenced sample: PBMCs or T cells enriched from blood (not recorded which). The CDR3 region is CASSLSSPAGGAEKLFF. In DNA form, the CDR3 reads TGTGCCAGCAGCTTAAGTAGTCCGGCAGGGGGAGCTGAAAAACTGTTTTTT.